This TCR beta chain emerged from a study of beta chain features in type 1 diabetes. Whole-study findings and limits: Possibly, sequencing cDNA over-represented cells that had high TCR expression levels. TCRB repertoires of naive, central memory and Treg cells appeared more similar among patients than among healthy donors. Fewer junction insertions and more nucleotide deletions appeared in type 1 diabetes patients. Type 1 diabetes patients showed a moderate but significant shortening of TCRB CDR3s in all four CD4+ subsets.

Of the isolated RNA, all was reverse transcribed, and so the sequenced material was expressed TCRB transcripts. Data came from immunoSEQ multiplex PCR; TCRdb stores just in-frame clones and leaves some out. The table has under 400,000 clones, roughly 13% seen once. Trimming pared 2 bases from V and 2 bases from J, leaving 11 bases between. Per germline, CDR1 SQVTM and CDR2 ANQGSEA. The length of the CDR3 is 14 residues. As for this clone: What it binds is not known.

Sorting that relied on CD45RO/CCR7/CD25/CD127/CD95/CD27 yielded CD4+ naive, central memory, regulatory and stem cell-like memory cells. The sequencing input was naive CD4+ T cells from blood. This clonotype originated in a woman between 18 and 29 years old with type 1 diabetes. The chain uses TRBV29-1 and TRBJ2-3, with no clear D. The CDR3 region has the DNA TGCAGCGTTGAAAGCCGGGTATCCACAGATACGCAGTATTTT. It translates to CSVESRVSTDTQYF.